Listed below are T cell receptor beta chains from one sample, sequenced in a study of PD-1 blockade in classical Hodgkin lymphoma. The data were produced by immunoSEQ multiplex PCR, yet TCRdb's version contains in-frame clones alone and is incomplete. The sample contains over 15,000 clones, 80% to 95% of which appear only once. Source material: CD4+ T cells from blood. The receptors come from a human donor with classical Hodgkin lymphoma. The CDR3 runs from the conserved cysteine through the conserved F or W. A D gene is named only where the DNA matches it firmly. Size tells how often a clone was seen (once, few, many) or the class of an expanded clone, and some rows leave it out.

V gene: TRBV7-2; D gene: TRBD2; J gene: TRBJ2-1; clone size: NA; CDR3 protein: CASSYSGTSGRAIEFF; CDR3 DNA: TGTGCCAGCAGCTACTCAGGGACTAGCGGGAGGGCCATTGAGTTCTTC
V gene: TRBV27; D gene: NA; J gene: TRBJ1-3; clone size: NA; CDR3 protein: CASSLSWGSGNTIYF; CDR3 DNA: TGTGCCAGCAGTTTATCTTGGGGCTCTGGAAACACCATATATTTT
V gene: TRBV18; D gene: NA; J gene: TRBJ2-2; clone size: NA; CDR3 protein: CASSRGLTGELFF; CDR3 DNA: TGTGCCAGCTCTCGAGGACTCACCGGGGAGCTGTTTTTT
V gene: TRBV5-1; D gene: NA; J gene: TRBJ2-3; clone size: once; CDR3 protein: CASSLAQTTDTQYF; CDR3 DNA: TGCGCCAGCAGCTTGGCCCAAACCACAGATACGCAGTATTTT
V gene: TRBV10-3; D gene: TRBD1; J gene: TRBJ2-7; clone size: NA; CDR3 protein: CAIRTSAGQGYEQYF; CDR3 DNA: TGTGCCATCAGAACCTCGGCGGGACAGGGCTACGAGCAGTACTTC
V gene: TRBV25-1; D gene: TRBD2; J gene: TRBJ2-7; clone size: once; CDR3 protein: CASRGVAGSYEQYF; CDR3 DNA: TGTGCCAGCAGGGGTGTAGCGGGATCCTACGAGCAGTACTTC
V gene: TRBV5-4; D gene: NA; J gene: TRBJ1-2; clone size: once; CDR3 protein: CASSRSWGADYGYTF; CDR3 DNA: TGTGCCAGCAGCCGGTCGTGGGGGGCAGACTATGGCTACACCTTC
V gene: TRBV7-7; D gene: TRBD2; J gene: TRBJ2-3; clone size: NA; CDR3 protein: CASSPTSGGLHMDTQYF; CDR3 DNA: TGTGCCAGCAGCCCCACTAGCGGGGGCCTTCACATGGATACGCAGTATTTT
V gene: TRBV7-3; D gene: NA; J gene: TRBJ1-1; clone size: NA; CDR3 protein: CASSSNGQEAFF; CDR3 DNA: TGTGCCAGCAGCTCAAATGGACAGGAAGCTTTCTTT
V gene: TRBV18; D gene: NA; J gene: TRBJ2-7; clone size: NA; CDR3 protein: CASSPPVRPSEQYF; CDR3 DNA: TGTGCCAGCTCACCACCGGTCAGACCAAGCGAGCAGTACTTC
V gene: TRBV29-1; D gene: NA; J gene: TRBJ2-7; clone size: NA; CDR3 protein: CSVNKDSYEQYF; CDR3 DNA: TGCAGCGTTAATAAGGACTCCTACGAGCAGTACTTC
V gene: TRBV5-1; D gene: NA; J gene: TRBJ1-1; clone size: NA; CDR3 protein: CASYEASNTEAFF; CDR3 DNA: TGCGCCAGCTACGAAGCGTCGAACACTGAAGCTTTCTTT
V gene: TRBV7-9; D gene: TRBD1; J gene: TRBJ2-1; clone size: once; CDR3 protein: CASSLLPGQGNEQFF; CDR3 DNA: TGTGCCAGCAGCTTGTTACCGGGACAGGGCAATGAGCAGTTCTTC
V gene: TRBV19; D gene: NA; J gene: TRBJ2-7; clone size: NA; CDR3 protein: CASSIIISSDEQYF; CDR3 DNA: TGTGCCAGTAGTATAATAATCTCTTCTGACGAGCAGTACTTC
V gene: TRBV5-6; D gene: NA; J gene: TRBJ2-5; clone size: NA; CDR3 protein: CASSSGETQYF; CDR3 DNA: TGTGCCAGCAGCTCTGGGGAGACCCAGTACTTC
V gene: TRBV6-1; D gene: NA; J gene: TRBJ1-5; clone size: NA; CDR3 protein: CASSGQSFSNQPQHF; CDR3 DNA: TGCGCCAGCAGTGGTCAGAGCTTTAGCAATCAGCCCCAGCATTTT
V gene: TRBV6-1; D gene: TRBD1; J gene: TRBJ1-2; clone size: once; CDR3 protein: CASMGREGAGYTF; CDR3 DNA: TGTGCCAGCATGGGCAGGGAGGGGGCTGGCTACACCTTC
V gene: TRBV25-1; D gene: TRBD2; J gene: TRBJ2-1; clone size: NA; CDR3 protein: CASSPPGLAGGNEQFF; CDR3 DNA: TGTGCCAGCAGTCCACCGGGACTAGCGGGAGGAAATGAGCAGTTCTTC
V gene: TRBV5-4; D gene: TRBD1; J gene: TRBJ2-1; clone size: NA; CDR3 protein: CASSLGQDHYNEQFF; CDR3 DNA: TGTGCCAGCAGCCTCGGACAGGATCACTACAATGAGCAGTTCTTC
V gene: TRBV2; D gene: NA; J gene: TRBJ1-5; clone size: NA; CDR3 protein: CASMSVQGNQPQHF; CDR3 DNA: TGTGCCAGCATGTCCGTACAGGGAAATCAGCCCCAGCATTTT
V gene: TRBV5-4; D gene: TRBD1; J gene: TRBJ1-1; clone size: NA; CDR3 protein: CASSLGQGARARFPEAFF; CDR3 DNA: TGTGCCAGCAGCTTGGGGCAGGGGGCGAGGGCCAGATTTCCTGAAGCTTTCTTT
V gene: TRBV19; D gene: NA; J gene: TRBJ1-2; clone size: NA; CDR3 protein: CASSIAPMPSLYGYTF; CDR3 DNA: TGTGCCAGTAGTATAGCCCCGATGCCCAGCCTCTATGGCTACACCTTC
V gene: TRBV9; D gene: NA; J gene: TRBJ2-1; clone size: NA; CDR3 protein: CASNRESDNEQFF; CDR3 DNA: TGTGCCAGCAACCGGGAGTCGGACAATGAGCAGTTCTTC
V gene: TRBV4-2; D gene: NA; J gene: TRBJ2-7; clone size: NA; CDR3 protein: CASSQDGSATSEQYF; CDR3 DNA: TGTGCCAGCAGCCAAGACGGATCGGCCACAAGCGAGCAGTACTTC
V gene: TRBV5-1; D gene: TRBD1; J gene: TRBJ2-1; clone size: NA; CDR3 protein: CASSFRQGWHEQFF; CDR3 DNA: TGCGCCAGCAGCTTCCGACAGGGCTGGCATGAGCAGTTCTTC
V gene: TRBV28; D gene: TRBD1; J gene: TRBJ2-5; clone size: NA; CDR3 protein: CASSLTGLETQYF; CDR3 DNA: TGTGCCAGCAGCCTGACAGGGCTAGAGACCCAGTACTTC
V gene: TRBV7-9; D gene: NA; J gene: TRBJ1-1; clone size: NA; CDR3 protein: CASSLDGRGISTEAFF; CDR3 DNA: TGTGCCAGCAGCTTAGACGGTCGGGGAATTAGCACTGAAGCTTTCTTT
V gene: TRBV14; D gene: TRBD1; J gene: TRBJ1-1; clone size: NA; CDR3 protein: CASSLRTGGHTEAFF; CDR3 DNA: TGTGCCAGCAGCCTACGGACAGGGGGCCACACTGAAGCTTTCTTT
V gene: TRBV5-4; D gene: NA; J gene: TRBJ1-1; clone size: NA; CDR3 protein: CASSPEPMNTEAFF; CDR3 DNA: TGTGCCAGCAGCCCAGAGCCCATGAACACTGAAGCTTTCTTT
V gene: TRBV7-7; D gene: TRBD2; J gene: TRBJ2-2; clone size: NA; CDR3 protein: CASSTAGVGTGELFF; CDR3 DNA: TGTGCCAGCAGTACAGCGGGAGTGGGCACCGGGGAGCTGTTTTTT
V gene: TRBV11-2; D gene: NA; J gene: TRBJ2-7; clone size: NA; CDR3 protein: CASSLDPRRDPNYEQYF; CDR3 DNA: TGTGCCAGCAGCTTAGATCCCCGCCGGGACCCCAACTACGAGCAGTACTTC
V gene: TRBV18; D gene: NA; J gene: TRBJ2-5; clone size: once; CDR3 protein: CASSLNQGETQYF; CDR3 DNA: TGTGCCAGCTCCCTCAACCAGGGGGAGACCCAGTACTTC
V gene: TRBV6-5; D gene: NA; J gene: TRBJ1-2; clone size: NA; CDR3 protein: CASIPRASGYGYTF; CDR3 DNA: TGTGCCAGCATCCCCCGGGCGTCTGGCTATGGCTACACCTTC
V gene: TRBV18; D gene: TRBD2; J gene: TRBJ2-1; clone size: NA; CDR3 protein: CASSPPTSGGGNEQFF; CDR3 DNA: TGTGCCAGCTCACCACCGACTAGCGGAGGTGGGAATGAGCAGTTCTTC
V gene: TRBV4-2; D gene: NA; J gene: TRBJ1-5; clone size: NA; CDR3 protein: CASSQGRDSNQPQHF; CDR3 DNA: TGTGCCAGCAGCCAGGGTAGAGATAGCAATCAGCCCCAGCATTTT
V gene: TRBV6-5; D gene: NA; J gene: TRBJ1-1; clone size: NA; CDR3 protein: CASSYSGGAGTEAFF; CDR3 DNA: TGTGCCAGCAGTTACTCGGGGGGCGCGGGTACTGAAGCTTTCTTT
V gene: TRBV7-9; D gene: NA; J gene: TRBJ2-1; clone size: NA; CDR3 protein: CASAHNEQFF; CDR3 DNA: TGTGCCAGCGCACACAATGAGCAGTTCTTC
V gene: TRBV10-3; D gene: TRBD1; J gene: TRBJ2-1; clone size: NA; CDR3 protein: CAIRSGTGNYNEQFF; CDR3 DNA: TGTGCCATCAGATCCGGGACAGGGAACTACAATGAGCAGTTCTTC
V gene: TRBV25-1; D gene: NA; J gene: TRBJ2-7; clone size: NA; CDR3 protein: CASSDPGTRGSYEQYF; CDR3 DNA: TGTGCCAGCAGTGATCCCGGGACAAGGGGATCCTACGAGCAGTACTTC
V gene: TRBV19; D gene: TRBD1; J gene: TRBJ1-4; clone size: NA; CDR3 protein: CASSIGDRTNEKLFF; CDR3 DNA: TGTGCCAGTAGTATCGGGGACAGAACTAATGAAAAACTGTTTTTT
V gene: TRBV19; D gene: NA; J gene: TRBJ2-3; clone size: NA; CDR3 protein: CASSKGASGSADTQYF; CDR3 DNA: TGTGCCAGTAGTAAGGGGGCGAGCGGGAGTGCAGATACGCAGTATTTT
V gene: TRBV5-1; D gene: NA; J gene: TRBJ1-1; clone size: NA; CDR3 protein: CASSLVGTSTEAFF; CDR3 DNA: TGCGCCAGCAGCTTAGTCGGGACTTCCACTGAAGCTTTCTTT
V gene: TRBV30; D gene: TRBD1; J gene: TRBJ2-3; clone size: NA; CDR3 protein: CAWSRDRGDTQYF; CDR3 DNA: TGTGCCTGGAGCCGGGACAGGGGGGATACGCAGTATTTT
V gene: TRBV10-3; D gene: TRBD2; J gene: TRBJ2-1; clone size: NA; CDR3 protein: CAITRTSGSNEQFF; CDR3 DNA: TGTGCCATCACCCGGACTAGCGGGAGCAATGAGCAGTTCTTC
V gene: TRBV11-2; D gene: TRBD1; J gene: TRBJ2-7; clone size: NA; CDR3 protein: CASRNAYRDRVRGGQYF; CDR3 DNA: TGTGCCAGCAGGAACGCATACCGGGACAGGGTTCGCGGGGGGCAGTACTTC
V gene: TRBV28; D gene: NA; J gene: TRBJ1-3; clone size: NA; CDR3 protein: CASSGRENTIYF; CDR3 DNA: TGTGCCAGCAGTGGCAGGGAAAACACCATATATTTT
V gene: TRBV14; D gene: NA; J gene: TRBJ2-1; clone size: NA; CDR3 protein: CASTAGPFNNEQFF; CDR3 DNA: TGTGCCAGCACTGCGGGACCCTTTAATAATGAGCAGTTCTTC
V gene: TRBV5-1; D gene: TRBD1; J gene: TRBJ2-5; clone size: NA; CDR3 protein: CASREGTGARETQYF; CDR3 DNA: TGCGCCAGCAGGGAGGGGACAGGGGCTCGAGAGACCCAGTACTTC
V gene: TRBV4-2; D gene: NA; J gene: TRBJ2-2; clone size: NA; CDR3 protein: CASSQAGNTGELFF; CDR3 DNA: TGTGCCAGCAGCCAAGCGGGAAACACCGGGGAGCTGTTTTTT
V gene: TRBV11-3; D gene: TRBD2; J gene: TRBJ2-5; clone size: once; CDR3 protein: CASSPSGKETQYF; CDR3 DNA: TGTGCCAGCAGCCCCAGCGGGAAAGAGACCCAGTACTTC
V gene: TRBV5-1; D gene: NA; J gene: TRBJ1-2; clone size: few; CDR3 protein: CASSLGTTDGYTF; CDR3 DNA: TGCGCCAGCAGCTTGGGCACCACCGATGGCTACACCTTC
V gene: TRBV29-1; D gene: NA; J gene: TRBJ1-1; clone size: NA; CDR3 protein: CSVQDRRNTEAFF; CDR3 DNA: TGCAGCGTTCAAGACAGAAGGAACACTGAAGCTTTCTTT
V gene: TRBV11-2; D gene: NA; J gene: TRBJ1-5; clone size: NA; CDR3 protein: CASSCPIQGNSKGPQHF; CDR3 DNA: TGTGCCAGCAGCTGTCCGATACAGGGAAACTCAAAGGGGCCCCAGCATTTT
V gene: TRBV2; D gene: TRBD2; J gene: TRBJ2-1; clone size: NA; CDR3 protein: CASSVAGVDYNEQFF; CDR3 DNA: TGTGCCAGCAGCGTAGCGGGAGTTGACTACAATGAGCAGTTCTTC
V gene: TRBV9; D gene: TRBD1; J gene: TRBJ2-2; clone size: NA; CDR3 protein: CASSRTGAGDTGELFF; CDR3 DNA: TGTGCCAGCAGCAGGACAGGGGCTGGAGACACCGGGGAGCTGTTTTTT